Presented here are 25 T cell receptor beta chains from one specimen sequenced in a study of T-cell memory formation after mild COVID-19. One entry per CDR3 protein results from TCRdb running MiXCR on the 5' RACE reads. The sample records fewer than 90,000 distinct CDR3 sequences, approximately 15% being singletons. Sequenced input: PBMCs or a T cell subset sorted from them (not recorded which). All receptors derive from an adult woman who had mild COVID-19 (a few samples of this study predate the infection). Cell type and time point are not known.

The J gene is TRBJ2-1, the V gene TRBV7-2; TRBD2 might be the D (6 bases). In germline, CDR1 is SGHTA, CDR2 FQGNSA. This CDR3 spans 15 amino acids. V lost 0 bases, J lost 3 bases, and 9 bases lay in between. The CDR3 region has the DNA TGTGCCAGCAGCTTAGCGCGGGGCGTCTACAATGAGCAGTTCTTC. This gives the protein CASSLARGVYNEQFF.

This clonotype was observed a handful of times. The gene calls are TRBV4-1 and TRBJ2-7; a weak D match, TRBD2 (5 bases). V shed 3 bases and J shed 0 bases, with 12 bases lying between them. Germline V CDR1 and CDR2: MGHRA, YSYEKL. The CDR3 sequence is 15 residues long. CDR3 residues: CASSQGGGPSYEQYF. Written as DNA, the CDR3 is TGCGCCAGCAGCCAGGGCGGCGGGCCCTCCTACGAGCAGTACTTC.

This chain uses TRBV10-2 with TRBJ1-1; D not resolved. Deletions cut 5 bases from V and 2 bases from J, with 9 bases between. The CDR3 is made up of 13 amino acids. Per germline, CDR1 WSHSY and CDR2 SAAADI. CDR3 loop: CASSRGVNTEAFF. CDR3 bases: TGCGCCAGCAGTCGTGGCGTAAACACTGAAGCTTTCTTT.

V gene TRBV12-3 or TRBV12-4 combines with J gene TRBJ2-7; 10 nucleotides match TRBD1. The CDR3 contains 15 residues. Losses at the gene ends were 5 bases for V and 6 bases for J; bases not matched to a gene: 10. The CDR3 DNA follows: TGTGCCAGCAGTGAGACAGGGGGCGTCTCTGGCGAGCAGTACTTC. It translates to CASSETGGVSGEQYF.

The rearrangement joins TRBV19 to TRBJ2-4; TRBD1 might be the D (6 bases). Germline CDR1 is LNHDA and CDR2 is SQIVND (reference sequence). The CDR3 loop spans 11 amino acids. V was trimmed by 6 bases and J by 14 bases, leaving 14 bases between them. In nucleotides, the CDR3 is TGTGCCAGTAGCCAGGGGCCCGGGAAGTACTTC. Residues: CASSQGPGKYF. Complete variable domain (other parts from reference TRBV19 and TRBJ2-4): DGGITQSPKYLFRKEGQNVTLSCEQNLNHDAMYWYRQDPGQGLRLIYYSQIVNDFQKGDIAEGYSVSREKKESFPLTVTSAQKNPTAFYLCASSQGPGKYFGAGTRLSVL.

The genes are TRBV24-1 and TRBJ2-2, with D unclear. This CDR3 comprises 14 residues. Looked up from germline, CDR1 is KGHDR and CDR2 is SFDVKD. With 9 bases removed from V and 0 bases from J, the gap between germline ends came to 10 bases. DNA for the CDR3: TGTGCCACCCAGGAGACTTCGAACACCGGGGAGCTGTTTTTT. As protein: CATQETSNTGELFF.

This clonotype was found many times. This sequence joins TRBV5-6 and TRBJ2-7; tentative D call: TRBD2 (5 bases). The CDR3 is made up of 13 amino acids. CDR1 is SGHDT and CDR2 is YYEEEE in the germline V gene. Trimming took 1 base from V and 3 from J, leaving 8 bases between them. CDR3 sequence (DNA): TGTGCCAGCAGCTTGAAGCGGAACTACGAGCAGTACTTC. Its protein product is CASSLKRNYEQYF.

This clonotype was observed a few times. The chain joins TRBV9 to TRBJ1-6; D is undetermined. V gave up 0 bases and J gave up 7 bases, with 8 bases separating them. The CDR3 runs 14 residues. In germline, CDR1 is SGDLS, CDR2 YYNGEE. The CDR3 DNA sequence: TGTGCCAGCAGCGTAGGGAGTATAAATTCACCCCTCCACTTT. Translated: CASSVGSINSPLHF.

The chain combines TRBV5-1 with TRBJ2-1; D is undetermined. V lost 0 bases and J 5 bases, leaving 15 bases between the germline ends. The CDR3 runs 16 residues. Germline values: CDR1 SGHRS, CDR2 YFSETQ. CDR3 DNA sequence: TGCGCCAGCAGCTTGGTTTCCAGTCTCCCCAACAATGAGCAGTTCTTC. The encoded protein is CASSLVSSLPNNEQFF.

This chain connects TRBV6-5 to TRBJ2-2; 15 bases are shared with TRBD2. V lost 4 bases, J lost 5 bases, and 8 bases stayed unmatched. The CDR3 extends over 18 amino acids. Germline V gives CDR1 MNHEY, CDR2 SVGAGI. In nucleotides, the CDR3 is TGTGCCAGCAGTTCCGGGACTAGCGGGGGGAGAAAAACCGGGGAGCTGTTTTTT. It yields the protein CASSSGTSGGRKTGELFF.

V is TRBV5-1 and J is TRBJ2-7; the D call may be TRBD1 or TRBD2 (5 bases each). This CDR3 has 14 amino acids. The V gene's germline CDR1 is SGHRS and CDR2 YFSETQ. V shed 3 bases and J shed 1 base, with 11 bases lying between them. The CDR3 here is CASSWGSGSYEQYF. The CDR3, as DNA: TGCGCCAGCAGCTGGGGGTCCGGGTCCTACGAGCAGTACTTC.

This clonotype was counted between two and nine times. The CDR3 is CASSLKGPYEQYF. In DNA, the CDR3 is TGCGCCAGCAGCTTGAAGGGACCCTACGAGCAGTACTTC. V gene TRBV5-1 combines with J gene TRBJ2-7; D is perhaps TRBD1 or TRBD2 (5 bases each). The V and J ends lost 1 base and 2 bases respectively, with 7 bases between them. Germline CDR1 SGHRS, CDR2 YFSETQ. This CDR3 has 13 residues.

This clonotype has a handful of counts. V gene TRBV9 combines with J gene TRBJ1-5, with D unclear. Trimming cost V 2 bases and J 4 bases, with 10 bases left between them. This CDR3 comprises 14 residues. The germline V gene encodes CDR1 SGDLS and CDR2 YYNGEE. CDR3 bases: TGTGCCAGCAGCGTTGGACTGCTTAATCAGCCCCAGCATTTT. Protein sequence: CASSVGLLNQPQHF.

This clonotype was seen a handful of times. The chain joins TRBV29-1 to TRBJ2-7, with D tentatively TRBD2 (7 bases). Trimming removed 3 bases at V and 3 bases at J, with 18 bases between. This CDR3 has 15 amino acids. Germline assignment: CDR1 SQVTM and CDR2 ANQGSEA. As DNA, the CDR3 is TGCAGCGTTGAGGGGGAGGGGGACGTCGGCTACGAGCAGTACTTC. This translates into CSVEGEGDVGYEQYF.

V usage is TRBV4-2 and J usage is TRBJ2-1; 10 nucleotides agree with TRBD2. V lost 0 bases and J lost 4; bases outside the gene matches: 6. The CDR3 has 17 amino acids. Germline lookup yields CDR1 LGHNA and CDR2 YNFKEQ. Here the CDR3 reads CASSQDLSSGRYNEQFF. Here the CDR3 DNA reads TGTGCCAGCAGCCAAGATCTGTCTAGCGGGAGATACAATGAGCAGTTCTTC.

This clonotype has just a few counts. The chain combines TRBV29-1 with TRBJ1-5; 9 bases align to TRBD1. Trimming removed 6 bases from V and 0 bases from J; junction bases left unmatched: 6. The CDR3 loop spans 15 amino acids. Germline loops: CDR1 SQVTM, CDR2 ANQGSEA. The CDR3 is CSVGQGFGSNQPQHF. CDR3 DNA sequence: TGCAGCGTCGGACAGGGGTTCGGTAGCAATCAGCCCCAGCATTTT.

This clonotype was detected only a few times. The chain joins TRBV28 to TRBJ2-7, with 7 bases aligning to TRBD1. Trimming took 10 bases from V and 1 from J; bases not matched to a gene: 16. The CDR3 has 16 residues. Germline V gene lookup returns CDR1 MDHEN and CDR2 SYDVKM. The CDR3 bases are TGTGCCACCGCCTTTGGGACAGCCTATGTTTCCTACGAGCAGTACTTC. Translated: CATAFGTAYVSYEQYF.

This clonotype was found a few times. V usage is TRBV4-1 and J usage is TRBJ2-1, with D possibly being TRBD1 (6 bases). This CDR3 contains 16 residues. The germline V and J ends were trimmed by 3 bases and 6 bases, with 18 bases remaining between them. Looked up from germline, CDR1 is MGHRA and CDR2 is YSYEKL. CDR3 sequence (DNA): TGCGCCAGCAGCCACGTTGGACAGCTGTCTCCCAATGAGCAGTTCTTC. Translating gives CASSHVGQLSPNEQFF.

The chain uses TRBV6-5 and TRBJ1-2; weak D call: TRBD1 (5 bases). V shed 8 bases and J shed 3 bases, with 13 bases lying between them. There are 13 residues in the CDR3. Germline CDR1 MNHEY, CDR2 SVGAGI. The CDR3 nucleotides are TGTGCCAGCCGCTCCGGGGGTGACTATGGCTACACCTTC. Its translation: CASRSGGDYGYTF.

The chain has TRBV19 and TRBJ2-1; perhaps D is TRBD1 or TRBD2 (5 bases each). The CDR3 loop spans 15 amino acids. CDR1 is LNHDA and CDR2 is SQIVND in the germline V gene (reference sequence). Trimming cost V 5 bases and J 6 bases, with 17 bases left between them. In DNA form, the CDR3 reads TGTGCCAGTAGTTATGGGGGATGGCCTTCCAATGAGCAGTTCTTC. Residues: CASSYGGWPSNEQFF. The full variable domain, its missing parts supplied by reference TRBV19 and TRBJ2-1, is DGGITQSPKYLFRKEGQNVTLSCEQNLNHDAMYWYRQDPGQGLRLIYYSQIVNDFQKGDIAEGYSVSREKKESFPLTVTSAQKNPTAFYLCASSYGGWPSNEQFFGPGTRLTVL.

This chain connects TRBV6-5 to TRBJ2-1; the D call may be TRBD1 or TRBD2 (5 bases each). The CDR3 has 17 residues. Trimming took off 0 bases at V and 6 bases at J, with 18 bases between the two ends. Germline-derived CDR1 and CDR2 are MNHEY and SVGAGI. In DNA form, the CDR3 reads TGTGCCAGCAGTTACTCGATAGGAGGAGAAGGGGTCAATGAGCAGTTCTTC. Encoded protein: CASSYSIGGEGVNEQFF.

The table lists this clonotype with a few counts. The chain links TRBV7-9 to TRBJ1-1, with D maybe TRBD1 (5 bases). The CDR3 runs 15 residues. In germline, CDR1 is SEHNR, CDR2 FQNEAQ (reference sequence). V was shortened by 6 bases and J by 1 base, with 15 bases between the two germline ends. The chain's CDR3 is CASSQRDGGNTEAFF. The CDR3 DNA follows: TGTGCCAGCAGTCAACGGGATGGGGGGAACACTGAAGCTTTCTTT. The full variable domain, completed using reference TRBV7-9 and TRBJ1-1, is DTGVSQNPRHKITKRGQNVTFRCDPISEHNRLYWYRQTLGQGPEFLTYFQNEAQLEKSRLLSDRFSAERPKGSFSTLEIQRTEQGDSAMYLCASSQRDGGNTEAFFGQGTRLTVV.

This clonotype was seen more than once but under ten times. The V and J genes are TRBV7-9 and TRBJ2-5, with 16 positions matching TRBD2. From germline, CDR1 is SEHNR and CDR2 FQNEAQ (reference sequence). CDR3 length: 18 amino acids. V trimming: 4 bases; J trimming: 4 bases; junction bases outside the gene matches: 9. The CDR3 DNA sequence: TGTGCCAGCAGCTCTCCGGGACTAGCGGGGGGGCCACCAGAGACCCAGTACTTC. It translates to CASSSPGLAGGPPETQYF.

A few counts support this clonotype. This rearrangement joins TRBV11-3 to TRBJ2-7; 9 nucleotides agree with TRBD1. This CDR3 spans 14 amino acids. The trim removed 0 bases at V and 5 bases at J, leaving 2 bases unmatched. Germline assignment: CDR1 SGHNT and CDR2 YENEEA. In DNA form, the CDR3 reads TGTGCCAGCAGCTTAGAGGGACAGGGAGACGAGCAGTACTTC. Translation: CASSLEGQGDEQYF. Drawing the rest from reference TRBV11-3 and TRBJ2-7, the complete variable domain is EAGVVQSPRYKIIEKKQPVAFWCNPISGHNTLYWYLQNLGQGPELLIRYENEEAVDDSQLPKDRFSAERLKGVDSTLKIQPAELGDSAVYLCASSLEGQGDEQYFGPGTRLTVT.

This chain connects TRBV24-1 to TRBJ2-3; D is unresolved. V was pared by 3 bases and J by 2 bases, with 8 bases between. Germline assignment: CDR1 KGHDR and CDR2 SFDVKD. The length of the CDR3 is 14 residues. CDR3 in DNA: TGTGCCACCAGTGATCCGATCTACACAGATACGCAGTATTTT. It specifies CATSDPIYTDTQYF.